This T cell receptor (beta chain) was identified during a study of early T cells in non-severe SARS-CoV-2 infection. This clonotype appeared a few times. TCRdb re-analysed the 5' RACE reads in MiXCR, keeping a single row per CDR3 protein. The data contain tens of thousands of distinct CDR3 sequences, about 11% of them singletons. The CDR3 loop spans 15 amino acids. Germline V CDR1 and CDR2: SGHRS, YFSETQ. J lost 2 bases, V lost 4 bases, and 7 bases had no gene match. The chain has TRBV5-1 and TRBJ2-3, with 7 bases lining up with TRBD2. Material: whole blood. This TCR was recovered from an adult who was a healthcare worker with PCR-confirmed SARS-CoV-2 infection or an uninfected control (not recorded which). CDR3 region: CASSRAGDHTDTQYF. In DNA, the CDR3 is TGCGCCAGCAGCCGGGCGGGGGACCACACAGATACGCAGTATTTT.